Below are 8 T cell receptor beta chains sequenced from a single sample in a study of T cells expressing NK-cell markers. TCRdb re-analyzed the 5' RACE reads; it lists each CDR3 protein once, without DNA. The sample table sets out approximately 460,000 distinct CDR3 sequences. Sequencing was carried out using blood T cells: a sorted CD56 or NKG2C T cell subset, CD4+ or CD8+ T cells, or bulk PBMC T cells (not recorded which). These receptors all stem from a woman between 18 and 75 years old in good health.

The genes are TRBV19 and TRBJ2-7; TCRdb's D call of TRBD1 is untestable without DNA. The CDR3 totals 12 residues. The V gene's germline CDR1 is LNHDA and CDR2 SQIVND (reference sequence). The CDR3 spells CASSIGGTEQYF.

V and J are TRBV4-1 and TRBJ1-1; absent DNA, TCRdb's TRBD1 call cannot be checked. Germline V CDR1 and CDR2: MGHRA, YSYEKL. The CDR3 contains 14 residues. This CDR3 is CASSQQGPNTEAFF.

The chain employs TRBV15 and TRBJ1-5. The CDR3 consists of 16 residues. The germline gives CDR1 LNHNV, CDR2 YYDKDF (reference sequence). CDR3 in amino acids: CATSDLARDSNQPQHF.

This rearrangement joins TRBV11-3 to TRBJ2-3; without DNA, the TCRdb call of TRBD1 cannot be checked. The CDR3 consists of 14 residues. In germline, CDR1 is SGHNT, CDR2 YENEEA. The CDR3 here is CASSSRDTTDTQYF.

V and J are TRBV19 and TRBJ1-1; the D gene TCRdb calls, TRBD1, cannot be checked with no DNA. The CDR3 is 14 residues long. Germline lookup yields CDR1 LNHDA and CDR2 SQIVND (reference sequence). The CDR3 loop reads CASTRDRGNTEAFF.

The chain recombines TRBV20-1 with TRBJ2-1; the TCRdb call, TRBD2, lacks DNA for checking. Germline V gene lookup returns CDR1 DFQATT and CDR2 SNEGSKA (reference sequence). CDR3 length equals 15 residues. CDR3: CSARGEGSGYNEQFF.

The V and J genes are TRBV5-1 and TRBJ1-6. CDR3 length: 15 residues. The germline CDR1 and CDR2 sequences are SGHRS and YFSETQ. The chain's CDR3 is CASSLDTTPNSPLHF.

The chain employs TRBV9 and TRBJ2-1; TCRdb calls TRBD2, which cannot be checked without DNA. The CDR3 loop spans 16 amino acids. Germline CDR1 reads SGDLS; CDR2 reads YYNGEE. CDR3 in amino acids: CASSPSAGGPRNEQFF.